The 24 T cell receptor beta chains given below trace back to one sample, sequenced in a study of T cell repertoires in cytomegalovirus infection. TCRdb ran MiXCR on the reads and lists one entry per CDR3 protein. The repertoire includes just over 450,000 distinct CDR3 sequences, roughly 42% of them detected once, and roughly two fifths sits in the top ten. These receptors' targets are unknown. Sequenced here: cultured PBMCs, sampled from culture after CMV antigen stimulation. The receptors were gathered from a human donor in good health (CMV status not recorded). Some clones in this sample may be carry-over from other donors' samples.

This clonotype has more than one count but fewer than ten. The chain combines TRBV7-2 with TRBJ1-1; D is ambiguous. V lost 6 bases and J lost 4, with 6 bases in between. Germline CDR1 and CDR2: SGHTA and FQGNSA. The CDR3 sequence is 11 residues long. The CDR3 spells CASSLITEAFF. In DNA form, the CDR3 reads TGTGCCAGCAGTTTGATCACTGAAGCTTTCTTT.

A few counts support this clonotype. The chain's CDR3 is CASSNHSGPGPETQYF. The DNA of the CDR3 is TGTGCCAGCAGCAACCATAGCGGGCCGGGTCCCGAGACCCAGTACTTC. This sequence joins TRBV7-9 and TRBJ2-5; 7 bases are a match to TRBD2. J was trimmed by 5 bases and V by 5 bases; bases with no gene match: 14. Per the germline V gene, CDR1 is SEHNR and CDR2 is FQNEAQ (reference sequence). The CDR3 runs 16 residues.

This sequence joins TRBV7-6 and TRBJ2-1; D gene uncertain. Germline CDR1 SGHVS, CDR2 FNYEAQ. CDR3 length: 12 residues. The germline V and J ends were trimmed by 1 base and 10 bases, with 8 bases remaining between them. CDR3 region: CASSLVEGEQFF. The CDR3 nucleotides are TGTGCCAGCAGCTTAGTCGAAGGGGAGCAGTTCTTC.

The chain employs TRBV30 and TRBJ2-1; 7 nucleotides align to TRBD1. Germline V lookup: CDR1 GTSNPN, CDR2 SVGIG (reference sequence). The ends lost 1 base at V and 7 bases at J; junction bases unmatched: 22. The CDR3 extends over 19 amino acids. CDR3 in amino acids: CAWSEAPSFSGGAPNEQFF. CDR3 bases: TGTGCCTGGAGTGAGGCCCCCAGTTTTTCAGGGGGTGCCCCTAATGAGCAGTTCTTC.

CDR3 sequence reads: CASSLWGLGAGADTDTQYF. CDR3 in DNA: TGTGCCAGCAGTTTATGGGGATTGGGGGCGGGGGCTGACACAGATACGCAGTATTTT. The chain carries TRBV27 and TRBJ2-3; tentatively, D is TRBD2 (7 bases). CDR1 and CDR2 (germline): MNHEY, SMNVEV (reference sequence). V was clipped by 1 base and J by 2 bases, with 22 bases between them. CDR3 length equals 19 residues.

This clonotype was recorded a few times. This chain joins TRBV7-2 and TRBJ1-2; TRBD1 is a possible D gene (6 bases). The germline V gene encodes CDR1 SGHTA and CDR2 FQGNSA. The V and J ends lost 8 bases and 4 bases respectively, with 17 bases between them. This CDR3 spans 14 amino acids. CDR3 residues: CASWGGRSVYGYTF. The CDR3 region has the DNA TGTGCCAGCTGGGGGGGCCGGTCAGTCTATGGCTACACCTTC.

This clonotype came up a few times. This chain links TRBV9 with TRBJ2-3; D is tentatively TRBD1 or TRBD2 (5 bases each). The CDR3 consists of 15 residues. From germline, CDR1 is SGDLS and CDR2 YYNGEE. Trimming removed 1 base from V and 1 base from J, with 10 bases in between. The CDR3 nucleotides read TGTGCCAGCAGCGTAAACCGGGGCCGCACAGATACGCAGTATTTT. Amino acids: CASSVNRGRTDTQYF.

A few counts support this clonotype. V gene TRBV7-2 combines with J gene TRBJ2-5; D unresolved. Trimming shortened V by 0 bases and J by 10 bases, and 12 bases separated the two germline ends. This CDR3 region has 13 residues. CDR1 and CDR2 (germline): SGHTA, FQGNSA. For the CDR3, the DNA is TGTGCCAGCAGCTTAGCGCTAACCGGTGGCCAGTACTTC. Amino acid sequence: CASSLALTGGQYF.

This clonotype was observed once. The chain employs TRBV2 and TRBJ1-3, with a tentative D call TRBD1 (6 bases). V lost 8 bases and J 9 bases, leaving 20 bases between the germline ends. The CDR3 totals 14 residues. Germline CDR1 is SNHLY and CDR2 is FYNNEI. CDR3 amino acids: CASSTQGPEGTIYF. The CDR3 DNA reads TGTGCCAGCTCAACTCAGGGGCCCGAGGGCACCATATATTTT.

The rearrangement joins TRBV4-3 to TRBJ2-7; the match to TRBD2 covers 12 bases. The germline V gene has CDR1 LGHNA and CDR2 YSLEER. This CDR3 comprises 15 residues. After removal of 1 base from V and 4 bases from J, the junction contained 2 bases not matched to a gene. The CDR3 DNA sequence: TGCGCCAGCAGCCAAGGGACTAGCGGGAAATACGAGCAGTACTTC. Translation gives CASSQGTSGKYEQYF.

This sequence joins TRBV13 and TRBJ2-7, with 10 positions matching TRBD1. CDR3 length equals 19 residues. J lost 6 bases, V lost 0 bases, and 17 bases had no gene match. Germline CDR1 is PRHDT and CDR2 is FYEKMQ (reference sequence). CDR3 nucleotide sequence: TGTGCCAGCAGCTTAGGCCGCCCCAGCTTAGGACAGGGGGATGGCGAGCAGTACTTC. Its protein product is CASSLGRPSLGQGDGEQYF. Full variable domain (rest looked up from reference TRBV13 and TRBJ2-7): AAGVIQSPRHLIKEKRETATLKCYPIPRHDTVYWYQQGPGQDPQFLISFYEKMQSDKGSIPDRFSAQQFSDYHSELNMSSLELGDSALYFCASSLGRPSLGQGDGEQYFGPGTRLTVT.

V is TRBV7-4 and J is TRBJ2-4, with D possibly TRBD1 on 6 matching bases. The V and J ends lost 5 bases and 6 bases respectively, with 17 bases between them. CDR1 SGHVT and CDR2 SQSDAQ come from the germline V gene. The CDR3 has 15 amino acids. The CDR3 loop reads CASSATGIERNIQYF. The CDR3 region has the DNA TGTGCCAGCAGCGCTACAGGGATCGAGAGAAACATTCAGTACTTC.

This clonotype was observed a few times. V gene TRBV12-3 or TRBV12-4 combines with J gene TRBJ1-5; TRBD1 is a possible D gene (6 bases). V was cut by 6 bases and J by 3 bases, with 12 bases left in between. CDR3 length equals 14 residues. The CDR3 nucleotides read TGTGCCAGCAGCCGAGGACAGCTCAATCAGCCCCAGCATTTT. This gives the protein CASSRGQLNQPQHF.

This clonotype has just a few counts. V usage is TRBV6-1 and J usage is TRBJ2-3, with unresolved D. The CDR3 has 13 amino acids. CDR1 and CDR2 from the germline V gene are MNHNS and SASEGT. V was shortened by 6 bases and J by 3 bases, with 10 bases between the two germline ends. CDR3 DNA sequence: TGTGCCAGCAGGACCTCACAGACAGATACGCAGTATTTT. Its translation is CASRTSQTDTQYF.

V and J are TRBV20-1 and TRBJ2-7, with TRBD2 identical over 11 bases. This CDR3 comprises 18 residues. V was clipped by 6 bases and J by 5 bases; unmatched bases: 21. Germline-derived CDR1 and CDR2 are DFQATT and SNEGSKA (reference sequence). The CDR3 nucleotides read TGCAGTGCCCATGGGACAGGGTCCATACTAGCGGGAGTGGACGAGCAGTACTTC. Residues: CSAHGTGSILAGVDEQYF.

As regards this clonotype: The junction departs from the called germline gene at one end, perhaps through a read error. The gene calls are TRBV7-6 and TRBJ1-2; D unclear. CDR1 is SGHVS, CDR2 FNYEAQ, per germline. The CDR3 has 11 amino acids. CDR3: CASRLERGYTF. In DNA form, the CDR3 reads TGTGCCAGCCGCTTAGAACGGGGCTACACCTTC.

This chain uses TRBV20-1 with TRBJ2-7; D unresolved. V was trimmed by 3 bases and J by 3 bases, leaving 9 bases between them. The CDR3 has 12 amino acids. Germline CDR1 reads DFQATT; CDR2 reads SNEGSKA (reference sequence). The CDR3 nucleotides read TGCAGTGCTAGGGCTGCAAGCTACGAGCAGTACTTC. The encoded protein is CSARAASYEQYF.

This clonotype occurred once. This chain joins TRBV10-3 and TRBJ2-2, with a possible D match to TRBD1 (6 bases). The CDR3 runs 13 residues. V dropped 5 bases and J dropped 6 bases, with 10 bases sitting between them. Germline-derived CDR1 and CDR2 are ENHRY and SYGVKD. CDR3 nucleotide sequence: TGTGCCATCAGTTACAGGGTTCCCGGGGAGCTGTTTTTT. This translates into CAISYRVPGELFF.

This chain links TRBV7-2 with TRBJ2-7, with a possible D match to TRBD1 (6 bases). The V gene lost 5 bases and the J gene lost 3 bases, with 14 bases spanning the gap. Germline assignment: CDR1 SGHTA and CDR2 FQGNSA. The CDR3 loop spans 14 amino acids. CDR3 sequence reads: CASSTTGTFYEQYF. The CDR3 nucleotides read TGTGCCAGCAGCACAACAGGGACGTTCTACGAGCAGTACTTC.

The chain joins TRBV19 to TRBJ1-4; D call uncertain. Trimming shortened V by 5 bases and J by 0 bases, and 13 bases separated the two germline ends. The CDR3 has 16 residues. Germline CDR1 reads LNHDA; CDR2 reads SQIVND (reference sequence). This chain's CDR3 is CASSPRSLATNEKLFF. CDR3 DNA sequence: TGTGCCAGTAGTCCTCGAAGTCTTGCAACTAATGAAAAACTGTTTTTT.

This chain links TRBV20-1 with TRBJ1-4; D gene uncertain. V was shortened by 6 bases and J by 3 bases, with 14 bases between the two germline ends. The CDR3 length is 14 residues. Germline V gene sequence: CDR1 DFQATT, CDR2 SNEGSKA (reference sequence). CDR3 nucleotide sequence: TGCAGTGCGGCCCAGGACGGGTCTAATGAAAAACTGTTTTTT. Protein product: CSAAQDGSNEKLFF.

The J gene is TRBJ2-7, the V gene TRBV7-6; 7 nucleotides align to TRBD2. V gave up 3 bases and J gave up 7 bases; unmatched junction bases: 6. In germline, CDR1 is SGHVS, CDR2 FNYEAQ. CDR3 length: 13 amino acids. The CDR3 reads CASSFLGGGEQYF. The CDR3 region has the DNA TGTGCCAGCAGCTTTCTGGGGGGGGGGGAGCAGTACTTC.

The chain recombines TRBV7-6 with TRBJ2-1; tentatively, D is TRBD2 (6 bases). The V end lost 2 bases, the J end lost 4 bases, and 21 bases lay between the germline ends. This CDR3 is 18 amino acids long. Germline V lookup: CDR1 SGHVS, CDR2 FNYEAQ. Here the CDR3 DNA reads TGTGCCAGCAGCTTATACCCCTTGGGAGTAGCGGTTTACAATGAGCAGTTCTTC. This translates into CASSLYPLGVAVYNEQFF.

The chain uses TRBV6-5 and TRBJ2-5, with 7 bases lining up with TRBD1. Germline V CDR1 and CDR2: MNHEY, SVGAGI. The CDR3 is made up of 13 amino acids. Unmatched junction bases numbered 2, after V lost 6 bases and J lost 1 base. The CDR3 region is CASRRQGQETQYF. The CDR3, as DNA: TGTGCCAGCAGACGACAGGGCCAAGAGACCCAGTACTTC.